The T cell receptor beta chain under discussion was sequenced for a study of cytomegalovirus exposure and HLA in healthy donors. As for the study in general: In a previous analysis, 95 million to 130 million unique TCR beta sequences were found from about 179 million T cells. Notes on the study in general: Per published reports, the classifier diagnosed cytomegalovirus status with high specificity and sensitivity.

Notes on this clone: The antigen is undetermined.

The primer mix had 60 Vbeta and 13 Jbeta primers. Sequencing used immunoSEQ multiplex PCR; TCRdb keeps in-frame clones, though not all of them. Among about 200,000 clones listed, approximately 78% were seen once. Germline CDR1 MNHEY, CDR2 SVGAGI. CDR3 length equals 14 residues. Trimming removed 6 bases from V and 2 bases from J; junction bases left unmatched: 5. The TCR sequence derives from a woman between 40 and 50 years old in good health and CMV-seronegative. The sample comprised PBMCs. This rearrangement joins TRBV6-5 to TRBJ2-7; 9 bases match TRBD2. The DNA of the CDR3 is TGTGCCAGCAGCCTAAGACTAGCGGCCTACGAGCAGTACTTC. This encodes CASSLRLAAYEQYF.